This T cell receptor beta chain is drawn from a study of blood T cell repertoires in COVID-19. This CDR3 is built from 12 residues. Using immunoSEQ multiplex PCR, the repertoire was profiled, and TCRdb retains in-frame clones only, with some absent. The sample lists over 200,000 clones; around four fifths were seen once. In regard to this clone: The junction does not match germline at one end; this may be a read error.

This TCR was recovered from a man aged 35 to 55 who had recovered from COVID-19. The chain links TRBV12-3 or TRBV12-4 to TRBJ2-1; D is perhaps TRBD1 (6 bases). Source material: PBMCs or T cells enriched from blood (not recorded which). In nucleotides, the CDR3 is TGTGCCAGCACCCAAACCCGGACAGAGCTGTTCTTC. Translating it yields CASTQTRTELFF.